The sequence of this T cell receptor (beta chain) was determined in a study of blood T cell repertoires in COVID-19. About the study: T cells, B-cell-depleted T cells, or PBMCs supplied cDNA or gDNA.

Donors were grouped by their self-reported clinical history. How the authors handled the data: It was from reference gene primer amplification that nucleated cell counts were estimated. The method was immunoSEQ multiplex PCR; TCRdb's version includes in-frame clones alone and lacks a portion of them. The V and J calls and the clone size are those of that table, but D and trimming were determined from the DNA. The sample carries about 260,000 clones, around 80% recorded once. This clone was seen only once. The V gene lost 0 bases and the J gene lost 4 bases, with 17 bases spanning the gap. The CDR3 has 17 amino acids. Germline values: CDR1 SGHAT, CDR2 FQNNGV.

Sequences were obtained from PBMCs or T cells enriched from blood (not recorded which). V gene TRBV11-2 combines with J gene TRBJ2-3; D possibly corresponds to TRBD1 (6 bases). This sequence was found in a man aged 25 to 45 with acute COVID-19. Here the CDR3 DNA reads TGTGCCAGCAGCTTAGAGGCTAGCTCTGGGGGCGCAGATACGCAGTATTTT. Translating it yields CASSLEASSGGADTQYF. The full variable domain, with the rest looked up from reference TRBV11-2 and TRBJ2-3, is EAGVAQSPRYKIIEKRQSVAFWCNPISGHATLYWYQQILGQGPKLLIQFQNNGVVDDSQLPKDRFSAERLKGVDSTLKIQPAKLEDSAVYLCASSLEASSGGADTQYFGPGTRLTVL.